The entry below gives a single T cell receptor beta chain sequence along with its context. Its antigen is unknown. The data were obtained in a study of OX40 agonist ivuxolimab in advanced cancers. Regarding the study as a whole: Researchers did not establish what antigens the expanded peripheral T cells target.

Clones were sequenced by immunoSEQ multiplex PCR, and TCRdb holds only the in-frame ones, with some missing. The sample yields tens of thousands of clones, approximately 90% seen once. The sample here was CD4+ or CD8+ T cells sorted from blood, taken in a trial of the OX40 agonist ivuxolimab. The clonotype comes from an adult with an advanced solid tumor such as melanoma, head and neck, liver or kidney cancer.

CDR3: CASSPIHEGETQYF. The CDR3 nucleotides are TGTGCCAGCAGTCCTATACATGAGGGGGAGACCCAGTACTTC. The chain employs TRBV28 and TRBJ2-5; D may match TRBD1 or TRBD2 (5 bases each). The V end lost 5 bases, the J end lost 5 bases, and 15 bases lay between the germline ends. The germline gives CDR1 MDHEN, CDR2 SYDVKM. The CDR3 loop spans 14 amino acids.